This record covers a single TCR beta chain. Assay: immunoSEQ multiplex PCR; the TCRdb copy retains only in-frame clones and omits some. The sample has roughly 250,000 clones, around 90% seen once. Trimming removed 6 bases from V and 6 bases from J; junction bases left unmatched: 8. The CDR3 length is 15 residues. Germline V gene sequence: CDR1 SGHAT, CDR2 FQDESV (reference sequence). This record comes from a study of cytomegalovirus exposure and HLA in healthy donors. Sequencing input: PBMCs. The clonotype was recovered from a woman younger than 30 in good health and CMV-seronegative. This chain links TRBV11-1 with TRBJ2-1, with TRBD2 matching 10 bases. The CDR3 reads CASRTGLAVFNEQFF. The CDR3 DNA sequence: TGTGCCAGCAGGACTGGACTAGCGGTCTTCAATGAGCAGTTCTTC.